The next 32 T cell receptor beta chains were all read from a single sample in a study of cytomegalovirus exposure and HLA in healthy donors. Primers included in the PCR were 60 Vbeta and 13 Jbeta primers. Sequenced by immunoSEQ multiplex PCR; TCRdb stores in-frame clones only, minus some. This sample yields about 190,000 clones, of which approximately 80% are seen a single time; about 10% belongs to the top ten. The sequenced sample consisted of PBMCs. These receptors were collected from a woman aged 45-65 years in good health and CMV-seropositive.

V is TRBV2 and J is TRBJ2-7, with 12 bases that match TRBD2. The germline CDR1 and CDR2 sequences are SNHLY and FYNNEI. The CDR3 spans 16 residues. Unmatched junction bases numbered 12, after V lost 6 bases and J lost 6 bases. The chain's CDR3 is CASRGSGLAGFREQYF. For the CDR3, the DNA is TGTGCCAGCAGAGGCAGCGGACTAGCGGGGTTCCGCGAGCAGTACTTC.

The rearrangement uses TRBV5-1 and TRBJ1-1; 11 bases match TRBD1. The CDR3 has 14 amino acids. Germline V lookup: CDR1 SGHRS, CDR2 YFSETQ. After removal of 2 bases from V and 6 bases from J, the junction contained 3 bases not matched to a gene. This CDR3 reads CASSLGQGAAEAFF. CDR3 in DNA: TGCGCCAGCAGCTTAGGACAGGGGGCAGCTGAAGCTTTCTTT.

The rearrangement links TRBV5-4 to TRBJ2-5, with D perhaps matching TRBD1 (5 bases). The ends were cut back, 2 bases at V and 2 bases at J, with 7 bases in the middle. CDR1 SGHNT and CDR2 YYREEE come from the germline V gene (reference sequence). The CDR3 spans 13 residues. In nucleotides, the CDR3 is TGTGCCAGCAGCTTTCCAGGGCAAGAGACCCAGTACTTC. Translating it yields CASSFPGQETQYF.

This clone was seen more than once but under ten times. The chain employs TRBV4-3 and TRBJ1-4; D remains ambiguous. Deletions cut 1 base from V and 6 bases from J, with 9 bases between. Germline loops: CDR1 LGHNA, CDR2 YSLEER. This CDR3 is 14 amino acids long. CDR3 amino acids: CASSQVLRDEKLFF. The CDR3, as DNA: TGCGCCAGCAGCCAAGTGCTGCGGGATGAAAAACTGTTTTTT.

This chain joins TRBV11-2 and TRBJ2-7; TRBD1 agrees at 7 bases. V lost 7 bases, J lost 0 bases, and 9 bases stayed unmatched. The CDR3 runs 15 residues. Per germline, CDR1 SGHAT and CDR2 FQNNGV. CDR3 DNA: TGTGCCAGCAACTACCCGGGGACAGTCTCCTACGAGCAGTACTTC. It is translated as CASNYPGTVSYEQYF.

The V gene is TRBV5-1, the J gene TRBJ2-5, with TRBD1 matching 9 bases. The junction had 8 bases not matched to a gene; V was cut back by 3 bases and J by 5 bases. The CDR3 is 15 residues long. The V gene's germline CDR1 is SGHRS and CDR2 YFSETQ. CDR3 loop: CASSSGQGPQETQYF. For the CDR3, the DNA is TGCGCCAGCAGCTCCGGACAGGGGCCTCAGGAGACCCAGTACTTC.

The table lists this clone with a few counts. The chain employs TRBV5-1 and TRBJ2-7; D unclear. The CDR3 totals 13 residues. Trimming pared 0 bases from V and 4 bases from J, leaving 8 bases between. Germline assignment: CDR1 SGHRS and CDR2 YFSETQ. The CDR3 coding sequence is TGCGCCAGCAGCTTGGTAATCTCGTACGAGCAGTACTTC. Translated: CASSLVISYEQYF.

In this sample, this clone turned up once. The chain is built from TRBV21-1 and TRBJ2-7; the table calls TRBD1, which could not be checked here. TRBV21-1 is designated a pseudogene. The CDR3 contains 15 residues. CDR3 sequence: CASSKGDGQPYEQYF. In nucleotides, the CDR3 is TGTGCCAGCAGCAAAGGAGATGGACAGCCCTACGAGCAGTACTTC.

The J gene is TRBJ2-5, the V gene TRBV7-2, with D possibly being TRBD2 (5 bases). In germline, CDR1 is SGHTA, CDR2 FQGNSA. Trimming removed 7 bases at V and 1 base at J, with 13 bases between. The CDR3 has 14 amino acids. CDR3 loop: CASNQRNPQETQYF. The CDR3 DNA reads as TGTGCCAGCAACCAGCGGAATCCCCAAGAGACCCAGTACTTC. The variable domain in full, completed from reference TRBV7-2 and TRBJ2-5, reads GAGVSQSPSNKVTEKGKDVELRCDPISGHTALYWYRQSLGQGLEFLIYFQGNSAPDKSGLPSDRFSAERTGGSVSTLTIQRTQQEDSAVYLCASNQRNPQETQYFGPGTRLLVL.

The chain carries TRBV6-6 and TRBJ1-5, with 8 bases lining up with TRBD1. Trimming cost V 6 bases and J 1 base; bases outside gene matches: 8. The CDR3 length is 16 residues. Germline values: CDR1 MNHNY, CDR2 SVGAGI (reference sequence). The CDR3 loop reads CASRPSQGASNQPQHF. In nucleotides, the CDR3 is TGTGCCAGCAGGCCTAGCCAGGGGGCGAGCAATCAGCCCCAGCATTTT.

This sequence joins TRBV5-6 and TRBJ2-5; D gene unclear. Germline CDR1 is SGHDT and CDR2 is YYEEEE. There are 13 residues in the CDR3. V was trimmed by 0 bases and J by 2 bases, leaving 5 bases between them. The CDR3 nucleotides read TGTGCCAGCAGCTTGGCTTTACAAGAGACCCAGTACTTC. It encodes CASSLALQETQYF.

The chain is built from TRBV7-9 and TRBJ1-6; the D is unclear. The CDR3 is made up of 12 amino acids. Per the germline V gene, CDR1 is SEHNR and CDR2 is FQNEAQ (reference sequence). Trimming removed 3 bases from V and 5 bases from J, with 2 bases in between. The CDR3 DNA sequence: TGTGCCAGCAGCTTTAATAATTCACCCCTCCACTTT. Its translation: CASSFNNSPLHF.

The V call is TRBV18, the J call TRBJ2-1; 9 bases fit TRBD2. CDR3 size: 14 residues. CDR1 and CDR2 from the germline V gene are KGHSH and LQKENI. V lost 4 bases, J lost 8 bases, and 6 bases stayed unmatched. The CDR3 is CASSLIAGEDEQFF. CDR3 sequence (DNA): TGTGCCAGCTCACTCATAGCGGGGGAGGATGAGCAGTTCTTC.

This chain uses TRBV9 with TRBJ2-2, with 11 bases identical to TRBD2. The CDR3 is 16 residues long. The V segment lost 0 bases and the J segment 5 bases; nucleotides outside the gene matches: 3. Per germline, CDR1 SGDLS and CDR2 YYNGEE. The CDR3 reads CASSVGASGGTGELFF. The CDR3 DNA reads TGTGCCAGCAGCGTAGGGGCTAGCGGGGGGACCGGGGAGCTGTTTTTT.

The J gene is TRBJ1-1, the V gene TRBV5-1; 8 bases align to TRBD1. Germline-derived CDR1 and CDR2 are SGHRS and YFSETQ. The junction had 6 bases not matched to a gene; V was cut back by 4 bases and J by 4 bases. The CDR3 has 14 residues. This CDR3 is CASSGTGSGTEAFF. CDR3 DNA sequence: TGCGCCAGCAGCGGGACAGGATCGGGCACTGAAGCTTTCTTT.

This sequence joins TRBV6-5 and TRBJ2-5; D perhaps matches TRBD1 (6 bases). The DNA matches TRBJ2-7 better at its end, which makes the J call doubtful. This CDR3 spans 12 amino acids. CDR1 and CDR2 from the germline V gene are MNHEY and SVGAGI. The DNA for the CDR3 is TGTGCCAGCAGTTACTCAGGGGGCGAGCAGTACTTC. Its protein product is CASSYSGGEQYF.

The rearrangement joins TRBV30 to TRBJ2-7; TRBD1 aligns across 7 bases. The CDR3 totals 13 residues. Germline V lookup: CDR1 GTSNPN, CDR2 SVGIG (reference sequence). Trimming took 3 bases from V and 2 from J; bases not matched to a gene: 4. CDR3 residues: CAWRRDSPYEQYF. The CDR3 DNA is TGTGCCTGGAGACGGGACAGCCCCTACGAGCAGTACTTC.

The rearrangement uses TRBV7-9 and TRBJ2-2, with D perhaps TRBD2 (6 bases). In germline, CDR1 is SEHNR, CDR2 FQNEAQ (reference sequence). The V end was cut by 2 bases, the J end by 4 bases, with 14 bases between. CDR3 length equals 16 residues. This chain's CDR3 is CASSLPSGVGTGELFF. Here the CDR3 DNA reads TGTGCCAGCAGCTTACCGTCGGGGGTCGGCACCGGGGAGCTGTTTTTT.

This clone was seen only a few times. This chain uses TRBV19 with TRBJ2-5; 8 positions match TRBD1. Matching the DNA end better, TRBJ2-7 makes the J call doubtful. CDR3 length: 13 amino acids. CDR1 is LNHDA, CDR2 SQIVND, per germline (reference sequence). The CDR3 here is CASNKQGDYEQYF. DNA for the CDR3: TGTGCCAGTAACAAACAGGGGGACTACGAGCAGTACTTC.

CDR3 sequence (DNA): TGTGCCAGCAGCCCTACAGGGGGGCGTTGGGCTTTCTTT. This codes for CASSPTGGRWAFF. This rearrangement joins TRBV6-5 to TRBJ1-1, with TRBD1 matching 8 bases. V was pared by 6 bases and J by 11 bases, with 11 bases of the junction left unmatched. Germline CDR1 MNHEY, CDR2 SVGAGI. The CDR3 has 13 residues.

This sequence joins TRBV7-2 and TRBJ2-7, with 11 nucleotides matching TRBD2. The ends lost 3 bases at V and 2 bases at J; junction bases unmatched: 6. The CDR3 is made up of 16 amino acids. CDR1 and CDR2 (germline): SGHTA, FQGNSA. The CDR3 reads CASSFDLAGGAYEQYF. The DNA of the CDR3 is TGTGCCAGCAGCTTCGACCTAGCGGGGGGTGCCTACGAGCAGTACTTC.

The rearrangement uses TRBV29-1 and TRBJ2-2, with 11 bases aligning to TRBD1. Germline assignment: CDR1 SQVTM and CDR2 ANQGSEA. The CDR3 runs to 14 residues. The V gene end was trimmed by 6 bases and the J gene end by 1 base; junction bases not matched to a gene: 1. The CDR3 region has the DNA TGCAGCGTCGGGACAGGGGGGAACACCGGGGAGCTGTTTTTT. Protein sequence: CSVGTGGNTGELFF.

Points on this clone: Sequence at one end of the junction differs from germline and may be a read error. The genes are TRBV5-5 and TRBJ2-7; a weak D match, TRBD1 (6 bases). CDR1 and CDR2 from the germline V gene are SGHKS and YYEKEE (reference sequence). This CDR3 has 15 amino acids. CDR3 in DNA: TGTGCCAGCAGCCTCCGGGACACCGGACTCTACGGGCAGTACTTC. Residues: CASSLRDTGLYGQYF.

The chain recombines TRBV19 with TRBJ2-7; weak D call: TRBD2 (6 bases). The V end was cut by 3 bases, the J end by 0 bases, with 12 bases between. Germline values: CDR1 LNHDA, CDR2 SQIVND (reference sequence). The CDR3 consists of 15 residues. As DNA, the CDR3 is TGTGCCAGTAGTATTACTAGCTGGAGCTCCTACGAGCAGTACTTC. The encoded protein is CASSITSWSSYEQYF.

This sequence joins TRBV10-3 and TRBJ2-5, with D perhaps matching TRBD1 (5 bases). The V and J ends lost 0 bases and 1 base respectively, with 9 bases between them. Germline V gene data show CDR1 as ENHRY and CDR2 as SYGVKD. CDR3 length equals 15 residues. The CDR3 protein is CAISESRRGQETQYF. The DNA for the CDR3 is TGTGCCATCAGTGAGTCGAGAAGGGGCCAAGAGACCCAGTACTTC.

The V and J genes are TRBV21-1 and TRBJ1-1; the table assigns TRBD1, which was not confirmed against the DNA. TRBV21-1 is flagged as a pseudogene. The CDR3 is 17 amino acids. Here the CDR3 DNA reads TGTGCCAGCAGCAACTCCCACAGGGAACCCAAGAACACTGAAGCTTTCTTT. Its translation is CASSNSHREPKNTEAFF.

The chain links TRBV5-4 to TRBJ2-1; D ambiguous. The CDR3 totals 16 residues. Germline V CDR1 and CDR2: SGHNT, YYREEE (reference sequence). Trimming left V 0 bases short and J 0 bases short, with 10 bases between. The CDR3 loop reads CASSLGYGGSYNEQFF. CDR3 nucleotide sequence: TGTGCCAGCAGCTTGGGGTACGGCGGCTCCTACAATGAGCAGTTCTTC.

This chain connects TRBV9 to TRBJ2-3; D possibly corresponds to TRBD1 (6 bases). Deletions cut 0 bases from V and 3 bases from J, with 14 bases between. Germline V CDR1 and CDR2: SGDLS, YYNGEE. The CDR3 loop spans 16 amino acids. CDR3 loop: CASSVVGRGRTDTQYF. The CDR3 nucleotides are TGTGCCAGCAGCGTAGTCGGCAGGGGAAGGACAGATACGCAGTATTTT.

V is TRBV7-2 and J is TRBJ1-5, with D unresolved. This CDR3 has 13 amino acids. With 1 base removed from V and 7 bases from J, the gap between germline ends came to 8 bases. Per germline, CDR1 SGHTA and CDR2 FQGNSA. In nucleotides, the CDR3 is TGTGCCAGCAGCTTAGAGGCGGGACAGCCCCAGCATTTT. This encodes CASSLEAGQPQHF. The variable domain in full, completed from reference TRBV7-2 and TRBJ1-5, reads GAGVSQSPSNKVTEKGKDVELRCDPISGHTALYWYRQSLGQGLEFLIYFQGNSAPDKSGLPSDRFSAERTGGSVSTLTIQRTQQEDSAVYLCASSLEAGQPQHFGDGTRLSIL.

The chain combines TRBV28 with TRBJ1-1; TRBD1 is a possible D gene (6 bases). The V and J ends lost 3 bases and 1 base respectively, with 12 bases between them. Germline V gives CDR1 MDHEN, CDR2 SYDVKM. This CDR3 region has 15 residues. The CDR3 region is CASSFRGGPNTEAFF. The CDR3 nucleotides read TGTGCCAGCAGTTTTAGGGGGGGACCGAACACTGAAGCTTTCTTT.

The table lists this clone with a count of one. The rearrangement uses TRBV7-9 and TRBJ1-2, with 7 bases aligning to TRBD1. Looked up from germline, CDR1 is SEHNR and CDR2 is FQNEAQ (reference sequence). V dropped 5 bases and J dropped 3; count of bases not matched to a gene: 6. The CDR3 is made up of 14 amino acids. The CDR3 nucleotides are TGTGCCAGCAGCCGCAGGGACAGCTACTATGGCTACACCTTC. This encodes CASSRRDSYYGYTF.

The gene calls are TRBV6-6 and TRBJ1-5; 7 bases agree with TRBD1. V lost 11 bases to trimming and J lost 1 base; unmatched junction nucleotides: 5. The CDR3 covers 13 residues. In germline, CDR1 is MNHNY, CDR2 SVGAGI (reference sequence). The CDR3 loop reads CAGSQGSNQPQHF. Written as DNA, the CDR3 is TGTGCCGGTTCACAGGGGAGCAATCAGCCCCAGCATTTT.